The 20 T cell receptor beta chains reported below all come from one sample, sequenced in a study of regulatory T cells in long-lasting Graves disease. The authors built TCR beta libraries using iRepertoire HTBI primers and Arm-PCR of CDR3 regions. TCRdb called the multiplex PCR reads again in MiXCR, with one record for every CDR3 protein. The sample has about 470,000 distinct CDR3 sequences, under 20% seen once. Documented time point: newly diagnosed GD, antithyroid drugs for less than 3 months. RNA extracted from PBMCs served as the sequencing template. The sample was also linked to a second study, of T cells in Graves' hyperthyroidism and ophthalmopathy.

The material sequenced was peripheral blood mononuclear cells (PBMCs), taken at new diagnosis, from a patient treated with antithyroid drugs. The source is a man in his forties with Graves disease.

This clonotype has at least ten counts. This may arise from a read error, as a much more abundant clone is one base away. The chain combines TRBV28 with TRBJ2-3; TRBD2 aligns across 9 bases. The germline gives CDR1 MDHEN, CDR2 SYDVKM. After removal of 3 bases from V and 1 base from J, the junction contained 5 bases not matched to a gene. This CDR3 has 16 residues. As DNA, the CDR3 is TGTGCCAGCAGTTTTCAAGCGGGAGGTGGCACAGATACGCAGTATTTT. It yields the protein CASSFQAGGGTDTQYF. Filled out from reference TRBV28 and TRBJ2-3, the complete variable domain reads DVKVTQSSRYLVKRTGEKVFLECVQDMDHENMFWYRQDPGLGLRLIYFSYDVKMKEKGDIPEGYSVSREKKERFSLILESASTNQTSMYLCASSFQAGGGTDTQYFGPGTRLTVL.

This clonotype showed up many times. The chain carries TRBV29-1 and TRBJ1-1; D remains unclear. Germline CDR1 SQVTM, CDR2 ANQGSEA. V lost 3 bases to trimming and J lost 4 bases, with 12 bases between them. The CDR3 is made up of 13 amino acids. The CDR3: CSVEKGLATEAFF. The CDR3 DNA is TGCAGCGTTGAGAAAGGTTTGGCCACTGAAGCTTTCTTT.

The J gene is TRBJ2-7, the V gene TRBV9; the match to TRBD2 covers 10 bases. The CDR3 extends over 15 amino acids. J was trimmed by 6 bases and V by 0 bases; bases with no gene match: 6. The germline V gene encodes CDR1 SGDLS and CDR2 YYNGEE. The CDR3 DNA follows: TGTGCCAGCAGCGTAGCCCCTAGCGGGAGCGGCGAGCAGTACTTC. Encoded protein: CASSVAPSGSGEQYF. Full variable domain (missing parts from reference TRBV9 and TRBJ2-7): DSGVTQTPKHLITATGQRVTLRCSPRSGDLSVYWYQQSLDQGLQFLIQYYNGEERAKGNILERFSAQQFPDLHSELNLSSLELGDSALYFCASSVAPSGSGEQYFGPGTRLTVT.

This clonotype was seen ten or more times. The chain has TRBV27 and TRBJ2-1; D gene uncertain. The V gene's germline CDR1 is MNHEY and CDR2 SMNVEV (reference sequence). Trimming shortened V by 10 bases and J by 6 bases, and 16 bases separated the two germline ends. There are 13 residues in the CDR3. The DNA for the CDR3 is TGTGCCACCCCCCAGAGGCATTTCAATGAGCAGTTCTTC. This codes for CATPQRHFNEQFF.

This clonotype was counted many times. This chain links TRBV30 with TRBJ1-1, with unresolved D. The length of the CDR3 is 12 residues. V was pared by 4 bases and J by 1 base, with 7 bases between. CDR1 and CDR2 from the germline V gene are GTSNPN and SVGIG (reference sequence). The CDR3 sequence: CAWKAGNTEAFF. The CDR3 coding sequence is TGTGCCTGGAAGGCAGGGAACACTGAAGCTTTCTTT.

The chain recombines TRBV20-1 with TRBJ2-1; no clear D gene. Trimming took off 0 bases at V and 1 base at J, with 10 bases between the two ends. Looked up from germline, CDR1 is DFQATT and CDR2 is SNEGSKA (reference sequence). The CDR3 sequence is 15 residues long. The CDR3 protein is CSARDPPSSYNEQFF. CDR3 coding DNA: TGCAGTGCTAGAGATCCTCCCAGTTCCTACAATGAGCAGTTCTTC.

About this clonotype: With a much larger clone just one base away, this may be a read error. The chain carries TRBV12-3 or TRBV12-4 and TRBJ2-1, with 11 bases that match TRBD2. This CDR3 contains 14 residues. The CDR3 reads CTSSRLAGTNEQFF. The CDR3 nucleotides read TGTACCAGCAGCCGACTAGCGGGAACCAATGAGCAGTTCTTC.

This clonotype was seen a handful of times. This sequence joins TRBV19 and TRBJ1-2, with D unclear. V lost 3 bases and J lost 4, with 9 bases in between. The CDR3 length is 13 residues. Germline values: CDR1 LNHDA, CDR2 SQIVND (reference sequence). The CDR3 spells CASSILVSYGYTF. The CDR3 DNA sequence: TGTGCCAGTAGTATTTTGGTCAGCTATGGCTACACCTTC.

The CDR3, as DNA: TGCGCCAGCAGCCAACTCGTTGCGGCAGATACGCAGTATTTT. Its protein product is CASSQLVAADTQYF. The V gene is TRBV4-1, the J gene TRBJ2-3; D is unclear. V dropped 2 bases and J dropped 4 bases, with 10 bases sitting between them. The CDR3 sequence is 14 residues long. Germline V gives CDR1 MGHRA, CDR2 YSYEKL.

In the case of this clonotype: The junction departs from germline at one end; a sequencing error may be responsible. This rearrangement joins TRBV28 to TRBJ2-3, with TRBD1 identical over 8 bases. Germline-derived CDR1 and CDR2 are MDHEN and SYDVKM. The CDR3 contains 16 residues. In nucleotides, the CDR3 is TGTGCCAGCACCCCGGATAGGACAGGGCGCACAGATGCGCAGTATTTT. It specifies CASTPDRTGRTDAQYF. Full variable domain (rest looked up from reference TRBV28 and TRBJ2-3): DVKVTQSSRYLVKRTGEKVFLECVQDMDHENMFWYRQDPGLGLRLIYFSYDVKMKEKGDIPEGYSVSREKKERFSLILESASTNQTSMYLCASTPDRTGRTDAQYFGPGTRLTVL.

Details on this clonotype: The missing conserved phenylalanine or tryptophan at the end of this CDR3 makes a read error likely. The chain recombines TRBV9 with TRBJ2-7; 9 bases are shared with TRBD1. The germline V gene has CDR1 SGDLS and CDR2 YYNGEE. CDR3 length equals 15 residues. As DNA, the CDR3 is TGTACCAGCAGCGCCTGGGACAGGGATGTCCCCGAGCAGTACTCC. Its protein is CTSSAWDRDVPEQYS.

This clonotype was detected a few times. V is TRBV19 and J is TRBJ2-7, with D uncertain. The CDR3 loop spans 11 amino acids. Germline V lookup: CDR1 LNHDA, CDR2 SQIVND (reference sequence). V lost 7 bases, J lost 7 bases, and 11 bases lay in between. The CDR3, as DNA: TGTGCCAGTAATTCCGAAGGGGAGCAGTACTTC. Translated: CASNSEGEQYF. The full variable domain, with the rest looked up from reference TRBV19 and TRBJ2-7, is DGGITQSPKYLFRKEGQNVTLSCEQNLNHDAMYWYRQDPGQGLRLIYYSQIVNDFQKGDIAEGYSVSREKKESFPLTVTSAQKNPTAFYLCASNSEGEQYFGPGTRLTVT.

This clonotype was observed a handful of times. This chain connects TRBV20-1 to TRBJ2-1, with D possibly being TRBD1 or TRBD2 (5 bases each). The CDR3 length is 15 residues. Germline V gene sequence: CDR1 DFQATT, CDR2 SNEGSKA (reference sequence). Trimming shortened V by 8 bases and J by 7 bases, and 24 bases separated the two germline ends. CDR3 sequence reads: CSTPPIQRWGNEQFF. Here the CDR3 DNA reads TGCAGTACCCCTCCTATCCAGCGGTGGGGGAATGAGCAGTTCTTC.

A note on this clonotype: A clone one base away is much larger, so this may be a read error. The J gene is TRBJ2-1, the V gene TRBV6-5; D possibly corresponds to TRBD2 (6 bases). The CDR3 is 14 residues long. Germline CDR1 and CDR2: MNHEY and SVGAGI. Trimming removed 2 bases from V and 11 bases from J, with 16 bases in between. This CDR3 is CASSYRGSRNKQFF. In DNA, the CDR3 is TGTGCCAGCAGTTACCGGGGGTCCAGAAATAAGCAGTTCTTC.

This clonotype was counted at least ten times. V is TRBV20-1 and J is TRBJ2-3, with D possibly being TRBD2 (6 bases). The CDR3 loop spans 14 amino acids. Trimming removed 3 bases at V and 4 bases at J, with 14 bases between. Germline CDR1 is DFQATT and CDR2 is SNEGSKA (reference sequence). CDR3 coding DNA: TGCAGTGCTAGCCGGGACTCCGTTGCAGATACGCAGTATTTT. This codes for CSASRDSVADTQYF.

The chain employs TRBV27 and TRBJ2-7; possibly TRBD1 for D (6 bases). The length of the CDR3 is 17 residues. V lost 5 bases, J lost 4 bases, and 24 bases lay in between. The germline V gene encodes CDR1 MNHEY and CDR2 SMNVEV (reference sequence). The chain's CDR3 is CASSDSTGTSTRYEQYF. The DNA of the CDR3 is TGTGCCAGCAGTGATTCAACCGGGACATCGACCCGTTACGAGCAGTACTTC.

This clonotype was seen at least ten times. The chain uses TRBV12-3 or TRBV12-4 and TRBJ2-1; D not certain. CDR3 length: 14 residues. V lost 4 bases to trimming and J lost 4 bases, with 11 bases between them. The CDR3 bases are TGTGCCAGCAGTTCAGCCTACAGATACAATGAGCAGTTCTTC. It yields the protein CASSSAYRYNEQFF.

The rearrangement links TRBV6-2 or TRBV6-3 to TRBJ2-1; TRBD1 or TRBD2 may be the D gene (5 bases each). CDR1 is MNHEY, CDR2 SVGEGT, per germline. V was clipped by 6 bases and J by 4 bases, with 13 bases between them. This CDR3 is built from 14 residues. CDR3 sequence: CASSQGEGYNEQFF. In DNA form, the CDR3 reads TGTGCCAGCAGCCAGGGCGAGGGTTACAATGAGCAGTTCTTC.

This clonotype was seen more than once but under ten times. This chain uses TRBV29-1 with TRBJ2-7; D is perhaps TRBD1 (5 bases). The V and J ends lost 5 bases and 3 bases respectively, with 14 bases between them. Germline V gene sequence: CDR1 SQVTM, CDR2 ANQGSEA. This CDR3 is built from 13 residues. CDR3 nucleotide sequence: TGCAGCGTTTCCTCGAGCAGGGTCTACGAGCAGTACTTC. It translates to CSVSSSRVYEQYF.

This clonotype was observed many times. The J gene is TRBJ2-1, the V gene TRBV6-1; 14 bases agree with TRBD2. The length of the CDR3 is 17 residues. J lost 3 bases, V lost 7 bases, and 8 bases had no gene match. Germline V lookup: CDR1 MNHNS, CDR2 SASEGT. The CDR3 DNA reads TGTGCCAGCATTCCGGGACTAGCGGGAGAGGACTACAATGAGCAGTTCTTC. Protein: CASIPGLAGEDYNEQFF.